This TCR beta chain was profiled in a study of T cell responses to AZD1222 COVID-19 vaccine (dated by TCRdb to about 2021). As for the study more broadly: A total of approximately 240 trial participants underwent TCR sequencing, of whom some 210 received two doses of AZD1222 and some 26 received two doses of the MenACWY control vaccine. Trial participants were enrolled by age into 18-55, 56-69 and 70-plus year subgroups, with around 150, 28 and 57 TCR-sequenced participants respectively.

This specimen's time point label, interpreted: about 28 days (+/-7) after the second vaccine dose. AZD1222 recipients whose second dose came at about 4 weeks and those whose second dose came at about 12 weeks were combined into one group, since spike-specific TCR depth and breadth did not differ between the two schedules. Vaccinee samples were obtained from the UK trials COV001 and COV002, which included a single-blind randomized controlled phase 2/3 trial of AZD1222 (ChAdOx1 nCoV-19) in healthy adults. For TCRbeta chain sequencing, PBMC samples from trial participants were taken at day 0 and at day 28 after the second dose. Notes on this clone: No antigen is known for it. No much larger clone is present one base from it, and per-base qualities are unavailable.

The CDR3 regions of human TCRbeta chains were analyzed by immunosequencing. In the original analysis: TCRs in the repertoires were compared against a reference library of SARS-CoV-2-specific TCRs that had been generated with the MIRA antigen-specificity platform. Breadth was defined as the fraction of unique TCRs that were SARS-CoV-2-associated. Depth was defined as the fraction of total T cells that were SARS-CoV-2-associated. Each spike-specific TCR was assigned to its reactive spike region and to a CD4 or CD8 class using the MIRA data. Log10-transformed breadth and depth values were compared by one-way ANOVA with Sidak's multiple comparisons tests. TCRdb's version of the immuneACCESS table is confined to in-frame rearrangements and falls short of the full clone set. An unresolved V gene accounts for under half of the shortfall where checked; the remainder is of unknown origin. V, J and clone size derive from that table, while D and trimming were established from the DNA sequence. The sample table records about 42,000 clones; around 89% of these occur just once. Jointly, the top ten make up about 25% of the sample.

The germline V gene (reference sequence) supplies CDR1 LGHDT and CDR2 YNNKEL. Here V drops 4 bases and J drops 6 bases, and the junction holds 12 bases not matched to any gene. The CDR3 spans 16 residues, from the cysteine through the phenylalanine. Kept here is only the CDR3 DNA, which spans 48 bases and is read in frame from base 1. What the work shows at the level of the full study, not this receptor alone: The 56-69-year group was small, and its depth increase did not reach significance, likely because of low power. The vaccine-associated CD4 TCRs covered the entire spike protein, and the dominant responses fell in regions 160-218 and 743-854. Nearly half of unique spike-specific TCRs reportedly recognized epitopes outside regions mutated in the B.1.351 and B.1.1.7 variants. Conclusions about previously exposed vaccinees are limited because only a handful of AZD1222 recipients were SARS-CoV-2 seropositive at baseline. Because no day 14 peak-response samples were available, the repertoires could be characterized only after the peak T cell response. After two AZD1222 doses, both the breadth and the depth of spike-specific TCRs were significantly higher than at day 0 and than in MenACWY recipients. Participants were mostly white British and included more females than males, and it was suggested by the authors that clonal diversity may have been underestimated.

The V gene is TRBV3-1 (or the pseudogene TRBV3-2) and the J gene is TRBJ2-7; 10 bases in the junction line up with TRBD2. The receptor was derived from an adult who received the AZD1222 COVID-19 vaccine. Sequencing used peripheral blood, obtained 28 days after the second AZD1222 dose. The DNA sequence follows: TGTGCCAGCAGCCTCCGGCCGGCTAGCGGGGGAAGCGAGCAGTACTTC. The encoded protein is CASSLRPASGGSEQYF.